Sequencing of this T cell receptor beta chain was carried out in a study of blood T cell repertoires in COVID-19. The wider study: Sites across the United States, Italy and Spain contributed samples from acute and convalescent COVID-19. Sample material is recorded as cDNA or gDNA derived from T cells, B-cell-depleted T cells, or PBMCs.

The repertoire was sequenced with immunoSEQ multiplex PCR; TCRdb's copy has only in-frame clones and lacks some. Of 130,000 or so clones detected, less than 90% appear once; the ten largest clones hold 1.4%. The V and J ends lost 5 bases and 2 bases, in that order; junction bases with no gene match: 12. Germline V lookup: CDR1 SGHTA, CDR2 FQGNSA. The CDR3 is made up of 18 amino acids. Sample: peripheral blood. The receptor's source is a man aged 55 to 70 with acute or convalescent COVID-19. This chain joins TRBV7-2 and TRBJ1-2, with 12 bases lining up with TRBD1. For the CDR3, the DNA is TGTGCCAGCAGCCCCGGGACAGGGGGCCCAACTTCCAACTATGGCTACACCTTC. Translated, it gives CASSPGTGGPTSNYGYTF. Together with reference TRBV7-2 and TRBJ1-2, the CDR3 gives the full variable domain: GAGVSQSPSNKVTEKGKDVELRCDPISGHTALYWYRQSLGQGLEFLIYFQGNSAPDKSGLPSDRFSAERTGGSVSTLTIQRTQQEDSAVYLCASSPGTGGPTSNYGYTFGSGTRLTVV.